This section outlines one T cell receptor (beta chain) sequence together with its context. As yet, its antigen is unknown. The data originate from a study of T cells expressing NK-cell markers. Study-level information: Sorted CD3+CD56-NKG2C+, CD3+CD56+NKG2C+ and CD3+CD56+NKG2C- T cells supplied the TCR beta repertoires.

Using the 5' RACE reads, TCRdb records one entry per CDR3 protein without DNA. The sample data list 440,000 or so distinct CDR3 sequences. Overall study findings and caveats: For 6 or 7 donors, the dominant NKG2C+ clonotypes made up roughly 1.0-7.0% of their CD8+ T cells.

The source material was blood T cells: a sorted CD56 or NKG2C T cell subset, CD4+ or CD8+ T cells, or bulk PBMC T cells (not recorded which). This receptor was obtained from a woman between 18 and 70 years old in good health.

CDR3 residues: CASSRVTGAVSAFF. V is TRBV7-2 and J is TRBJ1-1; TCRdb indicates TRBD1, and absent DNA this call remains unverified. Germline assignment: CDR1 SGHTA and CDR2 FQGNSA. There are 14 residues in the CDR3.